The text below deals with one T cell receptor beta chain. Its specificity is unknown. These data originate in a study of cytomegalovirus exposure and HLA in healthy donors. The PCR used 60 Vbeta and 13 Jbeta primers. Using immunoSEQ multiplex PCR, the repertoire was profiled, and TCRdb retains in-frame clones only, with some absent. This table has over 85,000 clones, less than 75% appearing once. V shed 2 bases and J shed 6 bases, with 11 bases lying between them. CDR1 MGHRA and CDR2 YSYEKL come from the germline V gene. This CDR3 has 13 amino acids. Findings and limits, study-wide: Later on, a genetic analysis was performed. It linked a missense variant in DCLRE1C with V- and J-gene trimming of TCR beta. In a later analysis, at a false discovery rate of 0.05, roughly 17,000 TCR beta sequences matched HLA alleles.

The sequenced sample consisted of PBMCs. This TCR derives from a man aged 25-45 years in good health and CMV-seronegative. J is TRBJ2-7 and V is TRBV4-1; tentatively, D is TRBD2 (6 bases). CDR3: CASSQITSREQYF. As DNA, the CDR3 is TGCGCCAGCAGCCAAATTACTAGCCGCGAGCAGTACTTC.